A selection of T cell receptor beta chains follows, all from one sample in a study of identical twins. One entry per CDR3 protein, called by TCRdb with MiXCR from the 5' RACE reads. The table has more than 650,000 distinct CDR3 sequences, 5.5% to 6.5% seen once. The sequenced sample consisted of naive T cells sorted from blood. The source is a man aged 18 to 35 in good health. Each CDR3 is given with its conserved first and last residue. The D gene is left open where the match is weak. Clone size is shown for a subset of rows, as once, few, many or a class of expanded clone.

TRBD2	TRBJ2-3	many	TRBV7-9	CASSLSSGSTDTQYF	TGTGCCAGCAGCCTCTCTAGCGGGAGCACAGATACGCAGTATTTT
TRBD1	TRBJ2-7	many	TRBV12-3/TRBV12-4	CASSGPGTGGSYEQYF	TGTGCCAGCAGTGGTCCCGGGACAGGGGGTTCCTACGAGCAGTACTTC
-	TRBJ2-1	many	TRBV12-3/TRBV12-4	CASSPQGGSYNEQFF	TGTGCCAGCAGCCCACAGGGAGGGTCCTACAATGAGCAGTTCTTC
TRBD2	TRBJ2-1	many	TRBV12-3/TRBV12-4	CASRAQRDPYNEQFF	TGTGCCAGCAGAGCTCAGCGGGACCCCTACAATGAGCAGTTCTTC
TRBD1	TRBJ1-6	many	TRBV27	CASSTGTGFSPLHF	TGTGCCAGCAGCACCGGGACAGGGTTTTCACCCCTCCACTTT
TRBD2	TRBJ2-1	few	TRBV19	CASSIANSGRADNEQFF	TGTGCCAGTAGTATCGCGAATAGCGGGAGGGCCGACAATGAGCAGTTCTTC
-	TRBJ1-1	few	TRBV18	CASSPRADNTEAFF	TGTGCCAGCTCACCACGGGCAGATAACACTGAAGCTTTCTTT
-	TRBJ2-2	many	TRBV12-3/TRBV12-4	CASSLLARATGELFF	TGTGCCAGCAGTTTATTAGCAAGGGCCACCGGGGAGCTGTTTTTT
-	TRBJ1-1	many	TRBV5-1	CASSWTDPKNTEAFF	TGCGCCAGCTCTTGGACGGACCCAAAGAACACTGAAGCTTTCTTT
TRBD1	TRBJ1-5	many	TRBV20-1	CSARTGGRSQPQHF	TGCAGTGCGAGGACAGGGGGCAGGAGTCAGCCCCAGCATTTT
TRBD2	TRBJ2-7	few	TRBV3-1	CACAGRANEQYF	TGTGCTTGCGCCGGGAGGGCCAACGAGCAGTACTTC
TRBD2	TRBJ2-7	few	TRBV30	CAWSALAGVSYEQYF	TGTGCCTGGAGTGCACTAGCGGGAGTCTCCTACGAGCAGTACTTC
-	TRBJ2-3	-	TRBV6-1	CASRRMHAPNTDTQYF	TGTGCCAGCAGGCGAATGCACGCCCCGAACACAGATACGCAGTATTTT
TRBD1	TRBJ1-1	many	TRBV10-3	CATEGQGGTEAFF	TGTGCCACCGAAGGACAGGGTGGTACTGAAGCTTTCTTT
TRBD1	TRBJ1-6	-	TRBV12-3/TRBV12-4	CASSGRQGSYNSPLHF	TGTGCCAGCAGCGGACGACAGGGGTCCTATAATTCACCCCTCCACTTT
TRBD1	TRBJ2-3	few	TRBV20-1	CSARYETGGRGDTQYF	TGCAGTGCTAGATACGAGACAGGGGGAAGAGGAGATACGCAGTATTTT
TRBD2	TRBJ2-7	many	TRBV5-6	CASSWTSAYEQYF	TGTGCCAGCAGCTGGACTAGCGCCTACGAGCAGTACTTC
-	TRBJ2-7	-	TRBV28	CASSRLPRSYEQYF	TGTGCCAGCAGCCGACTCCCGAGGTCCTACGAGCAGTACTTC
-	TRBJ2-3	few	TRBV7-9	CASMPGTDTQYF	TGTGCCAGCATGCCCGGCACAGATACGCAGTATTTT
-	TRBJ1-1	many	TRBV12-3/TRBV12-4	CASSPTEINTEAFF	TGTGCCAGCAGTCCGACAGAGATCAACACTGAAGCTTTCTTT
-	TRBJ1-2	-	TRBV3-1	CASSQITGSHGYTF	TGTGCCAGCAGCCAAATAACAGGGTCCCATGGCTACACCTTC
-	TRBJ1-5	few	TRBV6-2/TRBV6-3	CASSYSKVIYQPQHF	TGTGCCAGCAGTTACTCGAAGGTGATCTATCAGCCCCAGCATTTT
TRBD1	TRBJ1-4	few	TRBV7-2	CASRLQGSNEKLFF	TGTGCCAGCAGACTACAGGGGAGTAATGAAAAACTGTTTTTT
-	TRBJ2-1	few	TRBV3-1	CASSQDAVLSSYNEQFF	TGTGCCAGCAGCCAAGATGCCGTCCTGAGCTCCTACAATGAGCAGTTCTTC
TRBD1	TRBJ2-2	few	TRBV6-1	CASSAGTGTITGELFF	TGTGCCAGCAGTGCCGGGACAGGGACGATCACCGGGGAGCTGTTTTTT
TRBD2	TRBJ2-5	-	TRBV10-3	CAISGGGGKETQYF	TGTGCCATCAGTGGAGGCGGGGGAAAAGAGACCCAGTACTTC
-	TRBJ2-1	-	TRBV12-3/TRBV12-4	CASSPMEGNEQFF	TGTGCCAGCAGTCCAATGGAGGGCAATGAGCAGTTCTTC
TRBD1	TRBJ2-5	few	TRBV12-3/TRBV12-4	CASSRQGSTETQYF	TGTGCCAGCAGTCGACAGGGGAGTACAGAGACCCAGTACTTC
TRBD2	TRBJ2-1	-	TRBV29-1	CSVESSGTYNEQFF	TGCAGCGTTGAATCTAGCGGAACTTACAATGAGCAGTTCTTC
-	TRBJ2-2	many	TRBV29-1	CSVAEPNTGELFF	TGCAGCGTTGCGGAACCGAACACCGGGGAGCTGTTTTTT
TRBD1	TRBJ2-7	-	TRBV7-9	CASSYSSGQRSYEQYF	TGTGCCAGCAGTTATAGCTCGGGACAGCGATCCTACGAGCAGTACTTC
TRBD2	TRBJ2-5	many	TRBV29-1	CSVAAGGVTQYF	TGCAGCGTAGCAGCGGGAGGGGTGACCCAGTACTTC
-	TRBJ1-1	few	TRBV6-5	CASSYPEGKAFF	TGTGCCAGCAGTTACCCCGAAGGCAAAGCTTTCTTT
-	TRBJ2-7	many	TRBV7-2	CASSPTSYEQYF	TGTGCCAGCTCCCCGACGTCCTACGAGCAGTACTTC